Below are 16 T cell receptor beta chains sequenced from a single sample in a study of shared T cell receptors in the human thymus. Generated by immunoSEQ multiplex PCR, the TCRdb table keeps only in-frame clones and is missing some. Here the sample spans under 850,000 clones, more than 75% being singletons. The sample was also linked to a second study, of human thymus T cells.

Sample: thymocytes. The origin of the receptors is a boy in the first two years of life with a congenital heart defect.

This sequence joins TRBV14 and TRBJ2-7; 10 positions agree with TRBD1. CDR3 length equals 16 residues. Germline CDR1 reads SGHDN; CDR2 reads FVKESK. V shed 2 bases and J 4 bases; nucleotides not matched to a gene: 8. The CDR3 loop is CASSQTPGQGRYEQYF. The CDR3 bases are TGTGCCAGCAGCCAAACACCGGGACAGGGGAGATACGAGCAGTACTTC.

The CDR3 DNA is TGTGCCAGCAGCTTAGATCGTGGGGGGGGAGGGCCGACGGTCTACGAGCAGTACTTC. This encodes CASSLDRGGGGPTVYEQYF. The chain employs TRBV11-2 and TRBJ2-7; 7 bases agree with TRBD2. Germline trimming cut 0 bases from V and 3 bases from J; bases unmatched to any gene: 17. Germline assignment: CDR1 SGHAT and CDR2 FQNNGV. The CDR3 consists of 19 residues. Full variable domain (outside the CDR3, taken from reference TRBV11-2 and TRBJ2-7): EAGVAQSPRYKIIEKRQSVAFWCNPISGHATLYWYQQILGQGPKLLIQFQNNGVVDDSQLPKDRFSAERLKGVDSTLKIQPAKLEDSAVYLCASSLDRGGGGPTVYEQYFGPGTRLTVT.

The chain joins TRBV14 to TRBJ2-5; TRBD2 might be the D (5 bases). Germline CDR1 SGHDN, CDR2 FVKESK. V was shortened by 4 bases and J by 3 bases, with 9 bases between the two germline ends. The CDR3 totals 13 residues. The CDR3 protein is CASSLEAEETQYF. CDR3 DNA sequence: TGTGCCAGCAGCCTCGAAGCGGAAGAGACCCAGTACTTC.

The chain links TRBV15 to TRBJ2-1; TRBD2 matches at 8 bases. J was trimmed by 12 bases and V by 0 bases; bases with no gene match: 7. The CDR3 spans 14 residues. Germline V lookup: CDR1 LNHNV, CDR2 YYDKDF (reference sequence). The CDR3 DNA reads TGTGCCACCAGCAGAGATCTGTTAGCGGGAAGGCAGTTCTTC. It specifies CATSRDLLAGRQFF.

The chain couples TRBV14 to TRBJ2-1; TRBD2 aligns across 9 bases. There are 17 residues in the CDR3. From germline, CDR1 is SGHDN and CDR2 FVKESK. Trimming at V came to 0 bases and at J to 5 bases, leaving 8 bases not matched to a gene. Here the CDR3 DNA reads TGTGCCAGCAGCCAAGAGGTACGACTAGCGGCCAACAATGAGCAGTTCTTC. It specifies CASSQEVRLAANNEQFF. The full variable domain, completed using reference TRBV14 and TRBJ2-1, is EAGVTQFPSHSVIEKGQTVTLRCDPISGHDNLYWYRRVMGKEIKFLLHFVKESKQDESGMPNNRFLAERTGGTYSTLKVQPAELEDSGVYFCASSQEVRLAANNEQFFGPGTRLTVL.

J is TRBJ2-2 and V is TRBV7-2; D possibly corresponds to TRBD1 (5 bases). This CDR3 comprises 15 residues. V shed 2 bases and J shed 1 base, with 8 bases lying between them. Germline V lookup: CDR1 SGHTA, CDR2 FQGNSA. CDR3 sequence reads: CASSLRTLNTGELFF. The CDR3 DNA follows: TGTGCCAGCAGCTTAAGGACACTGAACACCGGGGAGCTGTTTTTT.

V usage is TRBV7-6 and J usage is TRBJ2-2, with 7 nucleotides matching TRBD1. V shed 5 bases and J 0 bases; nucleotides not matched to a gene: 21. Germline CDR1 SGHVS, CDR2 FNYEAQ. This CDR3 spans 21 amino acids. CDR3 coding DNA: TGTGCCAGCAGCCTCTCTGGTGTAGACAGGGACACACATTCGAACACCGGGGAGCTGTTTTTT. Its translation is CASSLSGVDRDTHSNTGELFF.

This chain links TRBV7-7 with TRBJ2-3, with D perhaps TRBD1 (6 bases). The CDR3 is 12 amino acids. CDR1 is SSHAT, CDR2 FNYEAQ, per germline (reference sequence). The chain's CDR3 is CAILPGADTQYF. The CDR3 nucleotides are TGTGCTATCCTCCCAGGGGCAGATACGCAGTATTTT.

This chain connects TRBV6-1 to TRBJ1-5, with unresolved D. CDR1 and CDR2 (germline): MNHNS, SASEGT. V lost 6 bases, J lost 2 bases, and 14 bases lay in between. This CDR3 is 15 amino acids long. The CDR3 DNA sequence: TGTGCCAGCAGCACTGGGAGGGAGGGCAATCAGCCCCAGCATTTT. This translates into CASSTGREGNQPQHF.

V is TRBV5-6 and J is TRBJ1-4, with D maybe TRBD1 (5 bases). Germline values: CDR1 SGHDT, CDR2 YYEEEE. The V end was cut by 4 bases, the J end by 5 bases, with 18 bases between. CDR3 length: 16 residues. The DNA of the CDR3 is TGTGCCAGCAGCCGCGCTCCGGGACTGGGGAATGAAAAACTGTTTTTT. Translation: CASSRAPGLGNEKLFF.

The rearrangement uses TRBV30 and TRBJ2-6, with 14 bases matching TRBD2. V was clipped by 2 bases and J by 4 bases; unmatched bases: 19. There are 22 residues in the CDR3. Germline CDR1 GTSNPN, CDR2 SVGIG (reference sequence). Here the CDR3 DNA reads TGTGCCTGGAGTTCTCGGGGGGGGAAGCGACTAGCGGGAGGGGCCGGGGCCAACGTCCTGACTTTC. It codes for CAWSSRGGKRLAGGAGANVLTF.

The chain couples TRBV4-3 to TRBJ2-7; TRBD1 matches at 10 bases. The germline gives CDR1 LGHNA, CDR2 YSLEER. The V and J ends lost 0 bases and 2 bases, in that order; junction bases with no gene match: 10. CDR3 size: 18 residues. CDR3 sequence: CASSQDPGDRGRPYEQYF. The CDR3 DNA reads as TGCGCCAGCAGCCAAGACCCAGGCGACAGGGGGCGACCCTACGAGCAGTACTTC.

The rearrangement uses TRBV29-1 and TRBJ2-1; TRBD2 aligns across 16 bases. The germline V gene encodes CDR1 SQVTM and CDR2 ANQGSEA. The J segment lost 1 base and the V segment lost 6 bases, leaving 6 bases of the junction unmatched. The CDR3 sequence is 17 residues long. CDR3 in amino acids: CSVPPGLAGGSYNEQFF. The CDR3 nucleotides read TGCAGCGTCCCCCCGGGACTAGCGGGAGGGTCCTACAATGAGCAGTTCTTC.

This clone was counted once. The chain employs TRBV7-2 and TRBJ2-1, with D unclear. V lost 5 bases to trimming and J lost 0 bases, with 14 bases between them. CDR1 SGHTA and CDR2 FQGNSA come from the germline V gene. This CDR3 contains 16 residues. DNA of the CDR3: TGTGCCAGCAGCCTTAGGAGTGCTGACTCCTACAATGAGCAGTTCTTC. Translation: CASSLRSADSYNEQFF. The full variable domain, in which reference TRBV7-2 and TRBJ2-1 provide the parts outside the CDR3, is GAGVSQSPSNKVTEKGKDVELRCDPISGHTALYWYRQSLGQGLEFLIYFQGNSAPDKSGLPSDRFSAERTGGSVSTLTIQRTQQEDSAVYLCASSLRSADSYNEQFFGPGTRLTVL.

The J gene is TRBJ2-7, the V gene TRBV6-1, with 8 nucleotides matching TRBD1. J gave up 2 bases and V 3 bases, and 18 bases lay outside the gene matches. The V gene's germline CDR1 is MNHNS and CDR2 SASEGT. The length of the CDR3 is 19 residues. CDR3 coding DNA: TGTGCCAGCAGTGACGACCGGGGGCGGACAGGGCCCACCACCTACGAGCAGTACTTC. This sequence encodes CASSDDRGRTGPTTYEQYF.

This chain connects TRBV6-5 to TRBJ2-7; D is perhaps TRBD2 (6 bases). The CDR3 contains 14 residues. Trimming stripped 6 bases from V and 4 bases from J, with 16 bases between. Germline CDR1 and CDR2: MNHEY and SVGAGI. The CDR3 spells CASRGTGRGYEQYF. The CDR3 DNA reads as TGTGCCAGCAGAGGGACCGGGAGAGGATACGAGCAGTACTTC.